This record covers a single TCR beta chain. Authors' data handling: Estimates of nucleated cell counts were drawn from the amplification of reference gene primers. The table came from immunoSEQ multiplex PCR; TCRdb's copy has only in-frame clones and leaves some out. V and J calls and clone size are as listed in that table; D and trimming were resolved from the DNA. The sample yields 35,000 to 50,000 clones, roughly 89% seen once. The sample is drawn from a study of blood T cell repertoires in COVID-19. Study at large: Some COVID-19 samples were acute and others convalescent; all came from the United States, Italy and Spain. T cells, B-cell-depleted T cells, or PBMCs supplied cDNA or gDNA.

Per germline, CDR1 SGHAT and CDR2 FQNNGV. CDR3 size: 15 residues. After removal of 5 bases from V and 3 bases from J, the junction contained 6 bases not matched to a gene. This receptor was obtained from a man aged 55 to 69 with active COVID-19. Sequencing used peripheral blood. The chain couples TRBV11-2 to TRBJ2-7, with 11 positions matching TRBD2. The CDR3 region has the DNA TGTGCCAGCAGCGTCGGGACTAGCGGTTTCTACGAGCAGTACTTC. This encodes CASSVGTSGFYEQYF.